In its sample, the clone carrying this TCR beta chain was seen once. The antigen remains unidentified. TCRdb fed the reads into MiXCR, producing one record per CDR3 protein. The repertoire has around 710,000 distinct CDR3 sequences, roughly 29% of them found once; the top ten carry roughly 13%. These data are taken from a study of T cell repertoires in cytomegalovirus infection. Study-wide results and caveats: Accumulated public TCR beta family frequency recognized individuals carrying CMV together with the relevant HLA.

Germline CDR1 reads LNHDA; CDR2 reads SQIVND (reference sequence). This CDR3 is built from 17 residues. V gave up 1 base and J gave up 8 bases; unmatched junction bases: 12. The receptor was isolated from a human donor in good health (CMV status not recorded). Some clones in this sample may be carry-over from other donors' samples. This chain connects TRBV19 to TRBJ1-2; 11 nucleotides align to TRBD1. Material: cultured CD8+ T cells from PBMCs, obtained from culture after CMV antigen stimulation. In nucleotides, the CDR3 is TGTGCCAGTAGTATAGCCTGGACAGGGGGCATGATAGAGGGCTACACCTTC. Encoded protein: CASSIAWTGGMIEGYTF.